This is a list of T cell receptor beta chains from one sample in a study of cytomegalovirus exposure and HLA in healthy donors. Profiling relied on immunoSEQ multiplex PCR, and the TCRdb table lists in-frame clones only, not all of them. In the table there are around 400,000 clones, 86% of which are singletons. The material sequenced was PBMCs. These receptors were collected from a woman between 18 and 30 years old in good health and CMV-seronegative. Both conserved end residues are part of each CDR3. Each record gives: CDR3 DNA, CDR3 protein, J gene, clone size, D gene, V gene. D genes are given only for firm matches. A clone size is listed for some rows: how often the clone was seen (once, few, many), or a class if it is expanded.

DNA: TGTGCCAGCAGTAACAGGGCCGTTGCGGGCTACACCTTC
CDR3: CASSNRAVAGYTF
J: TRBJ1-2
size: -
D: -
V: TRBV6-5

DNA: TGCGCCAGCAGCTCCCTTCCCCTTAGCGGGAGGGCCCAAGAGACCCAGTACTTC
CDR3: CASSSLPLSGRAQETQYF
J: TRBJ2-5
size: -
D: TRBD2
V: TRBV5-1

DNA: TGTGCCAGCAGTAACAGGGGGCCTCCCTACGAGCAGTACTTC
CDR3: CASSNRGPPYEQYF
J: TRBJ2-7
size: few
D: TRBD1
V: TRBV25-1

DNA: TGTGCCAGCAGCCCCGGCGGGTACGAGCAGTACTTC
CDR3: CASSPGGYEQYF
J: TRBJ2-7
size: -
D: -
V: TRBV7-9

DNA: TGTGCCAGCAGGGACGCCGGGACACAATCCTACAATGAGCAGTTCTTC
CDR3: CASRDAGTQSYNEQFF
J: TRBJ2-1
size: -
D: -
V: TRBV13

DNA: TGTGCCAGCAGACAGGGCTACGAGCAGTACTTC
CDR3: CASRQGYEQYF
J: TRBJ2-7
size: -
D: -
V: TRBV6-1

DNA: TGTGCCAGCAGTTTACAGCGGAGCTCCTACGAGCAGTACTTC
CDR3: CASSLQRSSYEQYF
J: TRBJ2-7
size: -
D: -
V: TRBV28

DNA: TGTGCCAGCAGACCCCTTGGGTGGGCGAGCTCCTACAATGAGCAGTTCTTC
CDR3: CASRPLGWASSYNEQFF
J: TRBJ2-1
size: -
D: -
V: TRBV28

DNA: TGTGCCAGCAGTGAATTAGCCCGGGGGACTAGCGGGAGTCTGGAGACCCAGTACTTC
CDR3: CASSELARGTSGSLETQYF
J: TRBJ2-5
size: -
D: TRBD2
V: TRBV7-6

DNA: TGTGCCAGCAGCTCGTGGGACAGCTCTGGGGCCAACGTCCTGACTTTC
CDR3: CASSSWDSSGANVLTF
J: TRBJ2-6
size: -
D: TRBD1
V: TRBV5-4

DNA: TGCGCCAGGCTCAGGGATTGTCGGGCTCACCACGAGCAGTACTTC
CDR3: CARLRDCRAHHEQYF
J: TRBJ2-7
size: -
D: -
V: TRBV10-1

DNA: TGTGCCAGCAGTTTGTTACATGTTTCGAACACCGGGGAGCTGTTTTTT
CDR3: CASSLLHVSNTGELFF
J: TRBJ2-2
size: -
D: -
V: TRBV27

DNA: TGTGCCAGCAGTGAAGGGTCAGGGTATGGCTACACCTTC
CDR3: CASSEGSGYGYTF
J: TRBJ1-2
size: -
D: -
V: TRBV2

DNA: TGTGCCATCAGTGAGTCCCAGGGGACCCACGAGCAGTACTTC
CDR3: CAISESQGTHEQYF
J: TRBJ2-7
size: -
D: -
V: TRBV10-3

DNA: TGTGCCAGCAGTTCAGACAGGGTTAGCTCCTATAATTCACCCCTCCACTTT
CDR3: CASSSDRVSSYNSPLHF
J: TRBJ1-6
size: once
D: TRBD1
V: TRBV27

DNA: TGTGCCAGCAGTGAAAGCGGGCAGGGAAGGACAAAGCAGTACTTC
CDR3: CASSESGQGRTKQYF
J: TRBJ2-7
size: -
D: -
V: TRBV6-1

DNA: TGTGCCAGCAGCCAAGAGAGGGTCTCTGGAAACACCATATATTTT
CDR3: CASSQERVSGNTIYF
J: TRBJ1-3
size: -
D: -
V: TRBV14

DNA: TGTGCCAGTAGTGTAAGGGGGTATCCCTCCTACGAGCAGTACTTC
CDR3: CASSVRGYPSYEQYF
J: TRBJ2-7
size: -
D: -
V: TRBV19

DNA: TGTGCCTGGAGTGATCAATTTGTGGGAGTAGGCACCGGGGAGCTGTTTTTT
CDR3: CAWSDQFVGVGTGELFF
J: TRBJ2-2
size: -
D: -
V: TRBV30

DNA: TGCGCCAGCAGCCAAGATCCAGCGGGTCTCTACGAGCAGTACTTC
CDR3: CASSQDPAGLYEQYF
J: TRBJ2-7
size: -
D: -
V: TRBV4-1

DNA: TGTGCCAGCAGTGGCTACAGGGGTTCGCTTTACAATGAGCAGTTCTTC
CDR3: CASSGYRGSLYNEQFF
J: TRBJ2-1
size: -
D: TRBD1
V: TRBV6-1

DNA: TGTGCCAGCAGCGACAAACCGGGACTACGAAACATTCAGTACTTC
CDR3: CASSDKPGLRNIQYF
J: TRBJ2-4
size: -
D: TRBD2
V: TRBV6-1

DNA: TGTGCCAGCAGCTCTCTTTATCAGCCCCAGCATTTT
CDR3: CASSSLYQPQHF
J: TRBJ1-5
size: -
D: -
V: TRBV11-3

DNA: TGTGCCAGCAGTTTATATAGGGGCCAGCCCCAGCATTTT
CDR3: CASSLYRGQPQHF
J: TRBJ1-5
size: -
D: -
V: TRBV27

DNA: TGTGCCAGCAGTGTCAGTGGGACAGGGAATGGCTACACCTTC
CDR3: CASSVSGTGNGYTF
J: TRBJ1-2
size: -
D: TRBD1
V: TRBV28

DNA: TGTGCCAGCAGCTTTGGACAGGGGAGGCAGCCCCAGCATTTT
CDR3: CASSFGQGRQPQHF
J: TRBJ1-5
size: -
D: TRBD1
V: TRBV5-8

DNA: TGTGCCAGCAGTCAGGGGGCCGACATTCAGTACTTC
CDR3: CASSQGADIQYF
J: TRBJ2-4
size: -
D: TRBD1
V: TRBV2

DNA: TGTGCCAGCATCGATAGAAGCTCCTACAATGAGCAGTTCTTC
CDR3: CASIDRSSYNEQFF
J: TRBJ2-1
size: -
D: -
V: TRBV7-2

DNA: TGCGCCAGCAGCCACGACTCGTACACCGGGGAGCTGTTTTTT
CDR3: CASSHDSYTGELFF
J: TRBJ2-2
size: -
D: -
V: TRBV4-1

DNA: TGTGCCAGCAGTTTGACTAGCGGGGGTAGGGAGACCCAGTACTTC
CDR3: CASSLTSGGRETQYF
J: TRBJ2-5
size: -
D: TRBD2
V: TRBV2

DNA: TGTGCCAGCAGTTTAACTAGTATCTACGAGCAGTACTTC
CDR3: CASSLTSIYEQYF
J: TRBJ2-7
size: -
D: -
V: TRBV28

DNA: TGTGCCAGCAGCCCCGGGACAGGGGGCGCATCACTTGGCTACACCTTC
CDR3: CASSPGTGGASLGYTF
J: TRBJ1-2
size: -
D: TRBD1
V: TRBV27

DNA: TGTGCCAGCAGTTATCGGCGGGCGGGCACCGGGGAGCTGTTTTTT
CDR3: CASSYRRAGTGELFF
J: TRBJ2-2
size: -
D: -
V: TRBV6-5

DNA: TGCGCCAGCACCGGTATGCTTGGCGGAGATACGCAGTATTTT
CDR3: CASTGMLGGDTQYF
J: TRBJ2-3
size: -
D: -
V: TRBV10-1

DNA: TGTGCCTGGAGTACAGGGGGCAATCAGCCCCAGCATTTT
CDR3: CAWSTGGNQPQHF
J: TRBJ1-5
size: -
D: TRBD1
V: TRBV30

DNA: TGTGCCAGCAGACAGGGGGAAAGGGCTTTCTTT
CDR3: CASRQGERAFF
J: TRBJ1-1
size: -
D: TRBD1
V: TRBV6-5

DNA: TGCGCCAGCAGCTTGGATACTCCCGACAGGGGGGGCTACAATGAGCAGTTCTTC
CDR3: CASSLDTPDRGGYNEQFF
J: TRBJ2-1
size: -
D: TRBD1
V: TRBV5-1

DNA: TGCGCCAGCAGCCGTCCGGGACAGGGGGCATCCAAAAACATTCAGTACTTC
CDR3: CASSRPGQGASKNIQYF
J: TRBJ2-4
size: -
D: TRBD1
V: TRBV4-1

DNA: TGTGCCTGGAGTGCTGACAGGGGTCAGCCCCAGCATTTT
CDR3: CAWSADRGQPQHF
J: TRBJ1-5
size: few
D: TRBD1
V: TRBV30

DNA: TGTGCCAGCAGAGACACGGGACTAGCGGGAGGGAGAGAGACCCAGTACTTC
CDR3: CASRDTGLAGGRETQYF
J: TRBJ2-5
size: -
D: TRBD2
V: TRBV2

DNA: TGTGCCAGCAGTACAGACAGGGGGCTCAAGCCCCAGCATTTT
CDR3: CASSTDRGLKPQHF
J: TRBJ1-5
size: -
D: TRBD1
V: TRBV27

DNA: TGTGCCAGCAGTTTACTAGCGGGATCCTACAATGAGCAGTTCTTC
CDR3: CASSLLAGSYNEQFF
J: TRBJ2-1
size: -
D: TRBD2
V: TRBV27

DNA: TGTGCCAGCAGTTCCGACAGGGTCTCTGGAAACACCATATATTTT
CDR3: CASSSDRVSGNTIYF
J: TRBJ1-3
size: -
D: TRBD1
V: TRBV7-9